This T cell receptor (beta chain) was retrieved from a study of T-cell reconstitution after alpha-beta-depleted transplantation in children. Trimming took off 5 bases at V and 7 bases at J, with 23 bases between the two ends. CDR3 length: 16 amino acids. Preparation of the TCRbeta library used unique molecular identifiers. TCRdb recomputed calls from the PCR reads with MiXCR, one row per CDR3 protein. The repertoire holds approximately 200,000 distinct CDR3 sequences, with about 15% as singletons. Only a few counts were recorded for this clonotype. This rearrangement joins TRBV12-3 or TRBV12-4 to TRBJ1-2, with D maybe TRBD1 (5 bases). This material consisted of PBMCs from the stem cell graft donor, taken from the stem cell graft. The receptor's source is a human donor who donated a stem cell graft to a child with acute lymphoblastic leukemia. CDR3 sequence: CASSPNLSLGGGGYTF. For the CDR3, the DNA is TGTGCCAGCAGTCCCAACCTGTCTCTGGGCGGGGGTGGCTACACCTTC.